This T cell receptor (beta chain) was retrieved from a study of blood T cell repertoires in COVID-19. Study-level background: The origin of the acute and convalescent COVID-19 samples was the United States, Italy and Spain. Sources were T cells, B-cell-depleted T cells, or PBMCs; the material itself was cDNA or gDNA.

Original processing notes: Amplification of reference gene primers was used by the study to estimate nucleated cell counts. Data came from immunoSEQ multiplex PCR; TCRdb stores just in-frame clones and leaves some out. V and J calls plus clone size are reproduced from that table; the DNA served to infer D and trimming. The table includes 300,000 or so clones, around 88% detected once. Trimming left V 0 bases short and J 3 bases short, with 9 bases between. The CDR3 length is 16 residues. Germline-derived CDR1 and CDR2 are KGHSH and LQKENI. The receptor comes from a woman in her fifties or sixties with acute or convalescent COVID-19. The sample consisted of peripheral blood. The rearrangement joins TRBV18 to TRBJ2-6, with D perhaps matching TRBD2 (6 bases). The chain's CDR3 is CASSPPRGGGANVLTF. The CDR3 DNA sequence: TGTGCCAGCTCACCACCCCGGGGAGGTGGGGCCAACGTCCTGACTTTC.